Shown below are 30 T cell receptor beta chains from a single sample sequenced in a study of cytomegalovirus exposure and HLA in healthy donors (dated by TCRdb to 2016 to 2017). Libraries were prepared through the immunoSEQ multiplex PCR assay. The multiplex PCR relied on a mix of 60 forward primers for TCR Vbeta segments and 13 reverse primers for TCR Jbeta segments. As stored in TCRdb, this immuneACCESS dataset retains in-frame rearrangements with V and J assigned. A fraction of the clones does not appear; measured against another copy, unresolved V genes explain less than half of the discrepancy, and the remainder lacks a known reason. Present in this sample are a few hundred thousand clones, 65% to 85% of which were seen just once. Of the sample, 2.9% falls within the top ten clones. Source material: PBMCs. These receptors were obtained from a young man in good health and CMV-seronegative.

This chain connects TRBV25-1 to TRBJ1-1; no reliable D call. Trimming stripped 9 bases from V and 1 base from J, with 9 bases between. The germline CDR1 and CDR2 sequences are MGHDK and SYGVNS. The CDR3 is made up of 12 amino acids. Here the CDR3 reads CASKRQNTEAFF. Here the CDR3 DNA reads TGTGCCAGTAAACGACAGAACACTGAAGCTTTCTTT. The full variable domain, in which reference TRBV25-1 and TRBJ1-1 provide the parts outside the CDR3, is EADIYQTPRYLVIGTGKKITLECSQTMGHDKMYWYQQDPGMELHLIHYSYGVNSTEKGDLSSESTVSRIRTEHFPLTLESARPSHTSQYLCASKRQNTEAFFGQGTRLTVV.

This sequence joins TRBV28 and TRBJ1-1; the D gene is possibly TRBD1 (5 bases). The germline V and J ends were trimmed by 3 bases and 4 bases, with 18 bases remaining between them. The germline gives CDR1 MDHEN, CDR2 SYDVKM. The CDR3 sequence is 16 residues long. The CDR3 spells CASSLFSGNRGTEAFF. Here the CDR3 DNA reads TGTGCCAGCAGTTTGTTTTCAGGGAATCGAGGCACTGAAGCTTTCTTT.

The chain joins TRBV28 to TRBJ2-3, with 8 positions matching TRBD2. The CDR3 has 14 amino acids. J gave up 4 bases and V 5 bases, and 5 bases lay outside the gene matches. Germline lookup yields CDR1 MDHEN and CDR2 SYDVKM. In nucleotides, the CDR3 is TGTGCCAGCAGTCCGGGGGGGGGAGCAGATACGCAGTATTTT. This codes for CASSPGGGADTQYF.

This rearrangement joins TRBV4-2 to TRBJ1-1; D is undetermined. CDR3 size: 14 residues. The V and J ends lost 0 bases and 11 bases respectively, with 16 bases between them. The germline V gene has CDR1 LGHNA and CDR2 YNFKEQ. The CDR3 sequence: CASSQDFGQVRAFF. DNA of the CDR3: TGTGCCAGCAGCCAAGACTTTGGGCAGGTAAGGGCTTTCTTT.

The chain links TRBV7-9 to TRBJ1-1; D gene uncertain. Trimming took 5 bases from V and 1 from J, leaving 17 bases between them. The germline CDR1 and CDR2 sequences are SEHNR and FQNEAQ (reference sequence). The CDR3 is 16 residues long. CDR3 protein: CASSRTDWLTNTEAFF. The CDR3 DNA is TGTGCCAGCAGCCGCACCGACTGGTTGACGAACACTGAAGCTTTCTTT.

This clone occurred once. The chain carries TRBV19 and TRBJ2-2, with 8 bases fitting TRBD1. The CDR3 covers 16 residues. With V trimmed by 7 bases and J by 7 bases, 14 bases remained unmatched. Germline values: CDR1 LNHDA, CDR2 SQIVND (reference sequence). As DNA, the CDR3 is TGTGCCAGTAAGGGCAAACCCGGGGGACAGGTCGGGGAGCTGTTTTTT. This encodes CASKGKPGGQVGELFF.

This chain links TRBV7-2 with TRBJ2-7; D is perhaps TRBD1 (5 bases). V was clipped by 5 bases and J by 2 bases, with 13 bases between them. The CDR3 is 14 amino acids. Germline CDR1 and CDR2: SGHTA and FQGNSA. The CDR3 sequence: CASSPQGRAYEQYF. As DNA, the CDR3 is TGTGCCAGCAGCCCTCAGGGCCGTGCCTACGAGCAGTACTTC.

The V call is TRBV27, the J call TRBJ2-7, with a weak D call TRBD2 (6 bases). Germline V gives CDR1 MNHEY, CDR2 SMNVEV (reference sequence). This CDR3 spans 14 amino acids. The V and J ends lost 2 bases and 3 bases respectively, with 11 bases between them. CDR3 amino acids: CASSLAGSGYEQYF. CDR3 sequence (DNA): TGTGCCAGCAGTTTAGCGGGGTCAGGCTACGAGCAGTACTTC.

The chain uses TRBV29-1 and TRBJ1-1; no clear D gene. V dropped 4 bases and J dropped 6 bases, with 18 bases sitting between them. Germline V CDR1 and CDR2: SQVTM, ANQGSEA. The CDR3 totals 14 residues. CDR3 residues: CSVGHYVGKAEAFF. The CDR3 DNA is TGCAGCGTTGGACACTACGTCGGGAAGGCTGAAGCTTTCTTT.

A few counts support this clone. V usage is TRBV4-2 and J usage is TRBJ1-2; TRBD1 is a possible D gene (5 bases). Trimming cost V 3 bases and J 6 bases, with 11 bases left between them. Germline values: CDR1 LGHNA, CDR2 YNFKEQ. The CDR3 totals 13 residues. DNA of the CDR3: TGTGCCAGCAGCCAGGGCGGGGGGGATGGCTACACCTTC. It is translated as CASSQGGGDGYTF.

About this clone: Germline and junction disagree at one end, which may indicate a read error. The chain employs TRBV28 and TRBJ2-6; D might be TRBD1 (5 bases). CDR3 length: 13 residues. Germline V gives CDR1 MDHEN, CDR2 SYDVKM. CDR3 region: CASSVSGASVLTF. The CDR3 bases are TGTGCCAGCAGTGTCTCTGGGGCCAGCGTCCTGACTTTC.

The V and J genes are TRBV5-1 and TRBJ2-3; 7 bases agree with TRBD2. CDR1 and CDR2 (germline): SGHRS, YFSETQ. Germline trimming cut 6 bases from V and 3 bases from J; bases unmatched to any gene: 7. The CDR3 contains 14 residues. This CDR3 reads CASTAGVGTDTQYF. CDR3 nucleotide sequence: TGCGCCAGCACGGCGGGGGTGGGGACAGATACGCAGTATTTT.

The chain uses TRBV2 and TRBJ1-5; 10 bases match TRBD1. Germline CDR1 reads SNHLY; CDR2 reads FYNNEI. The length of the CDR3 is 14 residues. V lost 6 bases to trimming and J lost 4 bases; unmatched junction nucleotides: 3. The CDR3 DNA is TGTGCCAGCAGCGCGGACAGGGGGAATCAGCCCCAGCATTTT. It encodes CASSADRGNQPQHF.

This sequence joins TRBV4-3 and TRBJ2-2; the match to TRBD1 covers 8 bases. This CDR3 contains 15 residues. Germline V gene data show CDR1 as LGHNA and CDR2 as YSLEER. V shed 0 bases, J shed 7 bases, and the junction held 4 bases outside the gene matches. CDR3 amino acids: CASSQDRGRIGELFF. CDR3 sequence (DNA): TGCGCCAGCAGCCAAGACAGGGGGCGAATCGGGGAGCTGTTTTTT.

The chain has TRBV29-1 and TRBJ2-3; 12 positions agree with TRBD1. This CDR3 is 15 amino acids long. V was pared by 6 bases and J by 2 bases, with 6 bases of the junction left unmatched. CDR1 and CDR2 from the germline V gene are SQVTM and ANQGSEA. The CDR3 DNA reads TGCAGCGTAGACCGGGACAGGGGGCACACAGATACGCAGTATTTT. The encoded protein is CSVDRDRGHTDTQYF.

The V gene is TRBV9, the J gene TRBJ1-3, with D possibly being TRBD1 (5 bases). The CDR3 consists of 15 residues. The V gene's germline CDR1 is SGDLS and CDR2 YYNGEE. V gave up 1 base and J gave up 2 bases, with 10 bases separating them. DNA of the CDR3: TGTGCCAGCAGCGTAAGCCAGGGCGCTGGAAACACCATATATTTT. As protein: CASSVSQGAGNTIYF. Full variable domain (missing parts from reference TRBV9 and TRBJ1-3): DSGVTQTPKHLITATGQRVTLRCSPRSGDLSVYWYQQSLDQGLQFLIQYYNGEERAKGNILERFSAQQFPDLHSELNLSSLELGDSALYFCASSVSQGAGNTIYFGEGSWLTVV.

The CDR3 reads CASYRGEGQPQHF. In DNA, the CDR3 is TGTGCCAGCTACAGGGGGGAAGGTCAGCCCCAGCATTTT. The chain employs TRBV28 and TRBJ1-5, with 8 bases lining up with TRBD1. CDR3 length equals 13 residues. V dropped 8 bases and J dropped 6; count of bases not matched to a gene: 6. From germline, CDR1 is MDHEN and CDR2 SYDVKM.

The rearrangement joins TRBV5-6 to TRBJ2-5; 9 bases match TRBD1. The DNA end is more similar to TRBJ2-7, so the J call may be wrong. This CDR3 contains 15 residues. From germline, CDR1 is SGHDT and CDR2 YYEEEE. The CDR3 reads CASSATGGRSYEQYF. CDR3 in DNA: TGTGCCAGCAGCGCGACAGGGGGTCGGTCCTACGAGCAGTACTTC.

The V call is TRBV19, the J call TRBJ1-3, with TRBD1 identical over 7 bases. The CDR3 loop spans 15 amino acids. With V trimmed by 9 bases and J by 1 base, 9 bases remained unmatched. Per germline, CDR1 LNHDA and CDR2 SQIVND (reference sequence). The CDR3 sequence is CARGGRQGSGNTIYF. In DNA, the CDR3 is TGTGCCAGAGGGGGACGACAGGGATCTGGAAACACCATATATTTT.

The rearrangement links TRBV6-1 to TRBJ2-7; possibly TRBD1 for D (6 bases). This CDR3 has 14 residues. Germline assignment: CDR1 MNHNS and CDR2 SASEGT. The germline V and J ends were trimmed by 3 bases and 2 bases, with 11 bases remaining between them. The CDR3 here is CASSEGDIAYEQYF. The CDR3 bases are TGTGCCAGCAGTGAGGGGGACATAGCCTACGAGCAGTACTTC.

V usage is TRBV10-3 and J usage is TRBJ2-1; 11 bases fit TRBD2. Germline V gene data show CDR1 as ENHRY and CDR2 as SYGVKD. The CDR3 is made up of 17 amino acids. The V gene end was trimmed by 0 bases and the J gene end by 5 bases; junction bases not matched to a gene: 6. CDR3 in DNA: TGTGCCATCAGTGAGTCGATACTAGCGGGGGCACACAATGAGCAGTTCTTC. Residues: CAISESILAGAHNEQFF.

The rearrangement links TRBV7-9 to TRBJ1-5; D unclear. The CDR3 is 13 residues long. CDR1 SEHNR and CDR2 FQNEAQ come from the germline V gene (reference sequence). The V end lost 3 bases, the J end lost 4 bases, and 7 bases lay between the germline ends. CDR3 region: CASSFGGNQPQHF. The CDR3 DNA is TGTGCCAGCAGCTTCGGCGGGAATCAGCCCCAGCATTTT.

The chain carries TRBV11-1 and TRBJ2-7, with a tentative D call TRBD2 (5 bases). This CDR3 is 16 amino acids long. Trimming removed 2 bases at V and 0 bases at J, with 14 bases between. The V gene's germline CDR1 is SGHAT and CDR2 FQDESV (reference sequence). In DNA form, the CDR3 reads TGTGCCAGCAGCTTATCAGTGGGAGCCGGCTCCTACGAGCAGTACTTC. This translates into CASSLSVGAGSYEQYF.

V gene TRBV5-1 combines with J gene TRBJ1-2, with D possibly matching TRBD1 (5 bases). Germline lookup yields CDR1 SGHRS and CDR2 YFSETQ. There are 16 residues in the CDR3. V shed 3 bases and J shed 2 bases, with 17 bases lying between them. CDR3 loop: CASSSGLGTRNYGYTF. CDR3 in DNA: TGCGCCAGCAGCTCGGGACTGGGTACACGCAACTATGGCTACACCTTC.

In this sample, this clone turned up a few times. V is TRBV28 and J is TRBJ1-4, with TRBD1 matching over 7 bases. This CDR3 contains 22 residues. The junction had 28 bases not matched to a gene; V was cut back by 3 bases and J by 6 bases. In germline, CDR1 is MDHEN, CDR2 SYDVKM. CDR3 DNA sequence: TGTGCCAGCAGTTTCTCACTCATTTCTCCTGGACAGGTCCTTAGCGATTATGAAAAACTGTTTTTT. Protein sequence: CASSFSLISPGQVLSDYEKLFF.

The chain uses TRBV6-6 and TRBJ1-2; maybe TRBD1 (6 bases). The V gene's germline CDR1 is MNHNY and CDR2 SVGAGI (reference sequence). Trimming removed 5 bases from V and 2 bases from J, with 15 bases in between. The CDR3 is 15 amino acids. The CDR3 sequence is CASSTPGHLNYGYTF. CDR3 nucleotides: TGTGCCAGCAGTACACCGGGACACCTGAACTATGGCTACACCTTC.

About this clone: Other DNA variants within this sample encode the same CDR3. The CDR3 nucleotides are TGTGCCAGCAGTGAATTCGAGGGACAGGTTCCTCAGCGGTATGGCTACACCTTC. Its protein product is CASSEFEGQVPQRYGYTF. The chain links TRBV6-1 to TRBJ1-2; TRBD1 matches 8 bases. The ends lost 2 bases at V and 5 bases at J; junction bases unmatched: 16. CDR3 size: 18 residues. Looked up from germline, CDR1 is MNHNS and CDR2 is SASEGT.

The gene calls are TRBV6-5 and TRBJ1-4; D is perhaps TRBD1 (6 bases). The V end lost 5 bases, the J end lost 6 bases, and 13 bases lay between the germline ends. The CDR3 has 14 residues. CDR1 is MNHEY, CDR2 SVGAGI, per germline. CDR3 bases: TGTGCCAGCAGTACCAGGGGAATTTATGAAAAACTGTTTTTT. Translating gives CASSTRGIYEKLFF.

This chain uses TRBV2 with TRBJ2-1; 8 bases fit TRBD1. The junction had 12 bases not matched to a gene; V was cut back by 2 bases and J by 6 bases. Germline V gene lookup returns CDR1 SNHLY and CDR2 FYNNEI. The CDR3 contains 17 residues. CDR3 region: CASSETLDRVLGNEQFF. CDR3 nucleotide sequence: TGTGCCAGCAGTGAAACCCTGGACAGGGTCCTGGGCAATGAGCAGTTCTTC.

This sequence joins TRBV5-1 and TRBJ2-7; 9 positions match TRBD1. Germline trimming cut 4 bases from V and 5 bases from J; bases unmatched to any gene: 4. Germline values: CDR1 SGHRS, CDR2 YFSETQ. This CDR3 has 13 amino acids. The CDR3 region is CASSRDRANEQYF. As DNA, the CDR3 is TGCGCCAGCAGCCGGGACAGGGCCAACGAGCAGTACTTC.